The 21 T cell receptor beta chains below were found in one sample sequenced in a study of shared clonotypes between healthy human individuals. CD45RO-negative, CCR7-positively selected cells formed the naive CD8 fraction, excluding terminally differentiated effector memory CD45RA+ cells. Repertoires were generated with immunoSEQ multiplex PCR, while TCRdb's copy carries only in-frame clones and drops some. The repertoire consists of 560,000 or so clones, with approximately 96% occurring once and the leading ten covering about 0.11%. Material for sequencing was naive CD8+ T cells sorted from blood. The receptors here all came from a woman in her 30s in good health.

The rearrangement joins TRBV11-2 to TRBJ2-3; TRBD2 is a possible D gene (6 bases). V lost 2 bases and J lost 2, with 14 bases in between. The CDR3 totals 16 residues. Germline V lookup: CDR1 SGHAT, CDR2 FQNNGV. CDR3 in amino acids: CASSLKIARDTDTQYF. The CDR3 nucleotides are TGTGCCAGCAGCTTAAAGATCGCGCGGGACACAGATACGCAGTATTTT.

The chain combines TRBV27 with TRBJ2-7, with 9 bases fitting TRBD2. Germline-derived CDR1 and CDR2 are MNHEY and SMNVEV (reference sequence). Trimming removed 0 bases from V and 3 bases from J; junction bases left unmatched: 6. This CDR3 has 16 residues. The CDR3 DNA follows: TGTGCCAGCAGTTTATCGGTTAGCGGGAGTATCTACGAGCAGTACTTC. Encoded protein: CASSLSVSGSIYEQYF.

This chain uses TRBV10-3 with TRBJ1-5; no firm D call. This CDR3 is built from 12 residues. With 2 bases removed from V and 5 bases from J, the gap between germline ends came to 4 bases. Per germline, CDR1 ENHRY and CDR2 SYGVKD. CDR3 bases: TGTGCCATCAGTGAGGGTTATCAGCCCCAGCATTTT. As protein: CAISEGYQPQHF.

The chain has TRBV5-4 and TRBJ2-7; D remains ambiguous. This CDR3 has 14 amino acids. The V and J ends lost 4 bases and 2 bases respectively, with 13 bases between them. Looked up from germline, CDR1 is SGHNT and CDR2 is YYREEE (reference sequence). The CDR3, as DNA: TGTGCCAGCAGCAACACGGACCTACCCTACGAGCAGTACTTC. Its translation is CASSNTDLPYEQYF.

The table lists this clone with a count of one. In DNA form, the CDR3 reads TGTGCCAGCAGTTCCAGGACGGGGGGTTGGGAGCTGTTTTTT. Protein sequence: CASSSRTGGWELFF. The chain links TRBV27 to TRBJ2-2; 7 bases agree with TRBD2. V lost 4 bases, J lost 9 bases, and 8 bases stayed unmatched. Germline V gene sequence: CDR1 MNHEY, CDR2 SMNVEV (reference sequence). The CDR3 contains 14 residues.

V and J are TRBV5-6 and TRBJ2-7; D remains ambiguous. Trimming cost V 1 base and J 1 base, with 9 bases left between them. Per germline, CDR1 SGHDT and CDR2 YYEEEE. This CDR3 contains 14 residues. As DNA, the CDR3 is TGTGCCAGCAGCTTGAGGCTCAAGTCCTACGAGCAGTACTTC. This encodes CASSLRLKSYEQYF.

The chain couples TRBV4-1 to TRBJ1-6, with a weak D call TRBD1 (5 bases). Germline-derived CDR1 and CDR2 are MGHRA and YSYEKL. This CDR3 spans 14 amino acids. Trimming pared 4 bases from V and 6 bases from J, leaving 10 bases between. This CDR3 reads CASSPRQPNSPLHF. The CDR3 coding sequence is TGCGCCAGCAGCCCGCGACAGCCTAATTCACCCCTCCACTTT.

The chain uses TRBV27 and TRBJ2-2, with D uncertain. The CDR3 spans 14 residues. Germline V gene lookup returns CDR1 MNHEY and CDR2 SMNVEV (reference sequence). Trimming stripped 3 bases from V and 0 bases from J, with 5 bases between. In DNA, the CDR3 is TGTGCCAGCAGTTTCGACGCGAACACCGGGGAGCTGTTTTTT. Residues: CASSFDANTGELFF.

The chain couples TRBV7-9 to TRBJ2-1, with 7 nucleotides matching TRBD2. The trim removed 10 bases at V and 5 bases at J, leaving 11 bases unmatched. Germline V gene sequence: CDR1 SEHNR, CDR2 FQNEAQ (reference sequence). The CDR3 is 14 amino acids. The CDR3 spells CATLHGGEHNEQFF. CDR3 DNA sequence: TGTGCCACCCTACATGGGGGGGAACACAATGAGCAGTTCTTC. Full variable domain (rest looked up from reference TRBV7-9 and TRBJ2-1): DTGVSQNPRHKITKRGQNVTFRCDPISEHNRLYWYRQTLGQGPEFLTYFQNEAQLEKSRLLSDRFSAERPKGSFSTLEIQRTEQGDSAMYLCATLHGGEHNEQFFGPGTRLTVL.

The gene calls are TRBV5-6 and TRBJ1-2; 8 positions match TRBD1. CDR3 length: 15 amino acids. Germline loops: CDR1 SGHDT, CDR2 YYEEEE. Trimming took 3 bases from V and 6 from J; bases not matched to a gene: 10. CDR3 sequence reads: CASSWIPGGADGYTF. The CDR3 DNA reads as TGTGCCAGCAGCTGGATCCCAGGGGGCGCCGATGGCTACACCTTC.

V usage is TRBV27 and J usage is TRBJ2-7, with 7 bases identical to TRBD2. V was pared by 0 bases and J by 2 bases, with 7 bases of the junction left unmatched. The CDR3 contains 16 residues. Germline-derived CDR1 and CDR2 are MNHEY and SMNVEV (reference sequence). This chain's CDR3 is CASSLSAGSDTYEQYF. The CDR3 bases are TGTGCCAGCAGTTTATCAGCGGGGTCCGATACCTACGAGCAGTACTTC.

The chain couples TRBV7-9 to TRBJ2-7; D may be TRBD2 (6 bases). The CDR3 sequence is 14 residues long. Germline lookup yields CDR1 SEHNR and CDR2 FQNEAQ (reference sequence). With 5 bases removed from V and 3 bases from J, the gap between germline ends came to 14 bases. CDR3 region: CASSRSWRDYEQYF. The CDR3 DNA is TGTGCCAGCAGCCGCTCTTGGCGGGACTACGAGCAGTACTTC.

The rearrangement joins TRBV13 to TRBJ1-1; perhaps TRBD1 as D (5 bases). The germline V gene encodes CDR1 PRHDT and CDR2 FYEKMQ (reference sequence). The V end was cut by 5 bases, the J end by 0 bases, with 13 bases between. The CDR3 is 15 amino acids. CDR3 nucleotides: TGTGCCAGCAGCGCACAGGAGTACATGAACACTGAAGCTTTCTTT. This gives the protein CASSAQEYMNTEAFF.

This clone was counted once. V gene TRBV7-9 combines with J gene TRBJ2-3, with 12 nucleotides matching TRBD2. Trimming cost V 5 bases and J 2 bases; bases outside gene matches: 5. The germline gives CDR1 SEHNR, CDR2 FQNEAQ (reference sequence). This CDR3 contains 16 residues. Here the CDR3 reads CASSGLAGPLTDTQYF. In DNA form, the CDR3 reads TGTGCCAGCAGCGGACTAGCGGGACCCCTCACAGATACGCAGTATTTT.

This clone was recorded once. V is TRBV9 and J is TRBJ2-7, with D perhaps being TRBD1 or TRBD2 (5 bases each). Trimming shortened V by 1 base and J by 3 bases, and 8 bases separated the two germline ends. The CDR3 spans 13 residues. Germline CDR1 reads SGDLS; CDR2 reads YYNGEE. The CDR3, as DNA: TGTGCCAGCAGCGTACGGGACCACTACGAGCAGTACTTC. Amino acids: CASSVRDHYEQYF.

In its sample, this clone was seen once. V and J are TRBV28 and TRBJ1-6; weak D call: TRBD1 (5 bases). This CDR3 contains 13 residues. Trimming removed 5 bases from V and 7 bases from J, with 9 bases in between. The germline V gene encodes CDR1 MDHEN and CDR2 SYDVKM. The CDR3 sequence: CASSARDNSPLHF. The CDR3 DNA reads TGTGCCAGCAGTGCCCGGGACAATTCACCCCTCCACTTT. The variable domain in full, completed from reference TRBV28 and TRBJ1-6, reads DVKVTQSSRYLVKRTGEKVFLECVQDMDHENMFWYRQDPGLGLRLIYFSYDVKMKEKGDIPEGYSVSREKKERFSLILESASTNQTSMYLCASSARDNSPLHFGNGTRLTVT.

The chain joins TRBV5-1 to TRBJ2-7; 8 bases line up with TRBD1. With 0 bases clipped from V and 3 bases from J, the junction kept 5 bases outside the gene matches. This CDR3 is 15 amino acids long. CDR1 SGHRS and CDR2 YFSETQ come from the germline V gene. This CDR3 reads CASSLAGGQDYEQYF. The CDR3, as DNA: TGCGCCAGCAGCTTGGCCGGGGGACAGGACTACGAGCAGTACTTC.

This rearrangement joins TRBV11-2 to TRBJ2-5, with TRBD1 matching over 9 bases. The CDR3 runs to 16 residues. The J segment lost 5 bases and the V segment lost 6 bases, leaving 13 bases of the junction unmatched. Germline lookup yields CDR1 SGHAT and CDR2 FQNNGV. CDR3 nucleotide sequence: TGTGCCAGCAGTTATACCGGGACAGGGTGGATGGAGACCCAGTACTTC. It codes for CASSYTGTGWMETQYF. The whole variable domain, remainder taken from reference TRBV11-2 and TRBJ2-5, is EAGVAQSPRYKIIEKRQSVAFWCNPISGHATLYWYQQILGQGPKLLIQFQNNGVVDDSQLPKDRFSAERLKGVDSTLKIQPAKLEDSAVYLCASSYTGTGWMETQYFGPGTRLLVL.

J is TRBJ2-7 and V is TRBV7-2, with D possibly being TRBD2 (6 bases). The CDR3 runs 15 residues. The V and J ends lost 1 base and 0 bases respectively, with 10 bases between them. Germline V gene lookup returns CDR1 SGHTA and CDR2 FQGNSA. The CDR3: CASSLEGRFSYEQYF. CDR3 coding DNA: TGTGCCAGCAGCTTAGAAGGGAGGTTCTCCTACGAGCAGTACTTC. Complete variable domain (other parts from reference TRBV7-2 and TRBJ2-7): GAGVSQSPSNKVTEKGKDVELRCDPISGHTALYWYRQSLGQGLEFLIYFQGNSAPDKSGLPSDRFSAERTGGSVSTLTIQRTQQEDSAVYLCASSLEGRFSYEQYFGPGTRLTVT.

This chain connects TRBV7-8 to TRBJ2-1; no clear D gene. CDR3 length: 11 amino acids. Between the trimmed V and J ends, which lost 3 bases and 6 bases, there was a span of 3 bases. Germline V gene sequence: CDR1 SGHVS, CDR2 FQNEAQ. In DNA form, the CDR3 reads TGTGCCAGCAGCTTTAGCAATGAGCAGTTCTTC. Protein: CASSFSNEQFF.

This sequence joins TRBV19 and TRBJ2-1, with D unclear. Germline values: CDR1 LNHDA, CDR2 SQIVND (reference sequence). The CDR3 runs to 13 residues. The V and J ends lost 0 bases and 7 bases respectively, with 7 bases between them. CDR3 sequence reads: CASSIDGWNEQFF. CDR3 DNA: TGTGCCAGTAGTATAGATGGGTGGAATGAGCAGTTCTTC.